This TCR beta chain was captured in a study of cytomegalovirus exposure and HLA in healthy donors. This CDR3 is 15 amino acids long. The ends lost 7 bases at V and 5 bases at J; junction bases unmatched: 11. The germline gives CDR1 MDHEN, CDR2 SYDVKM. The primer mix had 60 Vbeta and 13 Jbeta primers. Produced via immunoSEQ multiplex PCR; TCRdb's table is partial and in-frame only. The sample lists about 180,000 clones, about 79% seen once, with around 1.5% in the top ten. Donors showed nominal health when sampled, although they likely had unrecorded immune exposures. The clonotype comes from a man younger than 35 in good health and CMV-seronegative. Sequenced input: PBMCs. The genes are TRBV28 and TRBJ2-1; TRBD2 matches at 7 bases. CDR3 sequence reads: CASILLGGGDNEQFF. The CDR3 DNA reads as TGTGCCAGCATCCTCCTGGGGGGAGGGGACAATGAGCAGTTCTTC.